This T cell receptor (beta chain) was obtained from a study of T cells in Graves' hyperthyroidism and ophthalmopathy. Looked up from germline, CDR1 is SGHNT and CDR2 is YENEEA. Losses at the gene ends were 4 bases for V and 5 bases for J; bases not matched to a gene: 8. This CDR3 region has 15 residues. Uncontrolled infection, other autoimmune disease, pregnancy or lactation excluded patients. Around 9.8 ml fresh peripheral blood yielded the PBMCs. This clonotype was recorded many times. From RNA transcripts, TCR beta CDR3 regions were amplified. During a first-round RT-PCR of the TCR CDR3, the HTBI primer set was used. TCRdb passed the multiplex PCR reads through MiXCR, listing each CDR3 protein once. The table includes some 490,000 distinct CDR3 sequences, about 15% detected once.

Sequencing was carried out using blood. This clonotype was obtained from a woman aged 30 to 39 with Graves' ophthalmopathy. The chain carries TRBV11-3 and TRBJ2-7; the match to TRBD2 covers 10 bases. The CDR3 bases are TGTGCCAGCAGCTGGGGAGCGGGAGGGGTTGACGAGCAGTACTTC. This gives the protein CASSWGAGGVDEQYF.